Following are 21 T cell receptor beta chains from one sample sequenced in a study of shared clonotypes between healthy human individuals. Generated by immunoSEQ multiplex PCR, the TCRdb table keeps only in-frame clones and is missing some. This sample yields around 700,000 clones, of which 55% to 85% are seen a single time; around 2% belongs to the top ten. The sample comprised memory CD4+ T cells sorted from blood. Indicated subset: CD45RA-negative fraction. All receptors derive from a woman between 25 and 40 years old in good health.

V usage is TRBV7-8 and J usage is TRBJ2-7; D remains ambiguous. This CDR3 has 14 residues. The germline CDR1 and CDR2 sequences are SGHVS and FQNEAQ. The ends were cut back, 3 bases at V and 3 bases at J, with 12 bases in the middle. CDR3 in DNA: TGTGCCAGCAGCTTCCGCAGGAGCAACTACGAGCAGTACTTC. Translation gives CASSFRRSNYEQYF.

The J gene is TRBJ1-1, the V gene TRBV5-1, with D possibly TRBD1 on 6 matching bases. V lost 2 bases to trimming and J lost 4 bases, with 9 bases between them. CDR3 size: 13 residues. CDR1 and CDR2 from the germline V gene are SGHRS and YFSETQ. The DNA of the CDR3 is TGCGCCAGCAGCTTTACAGGGCGCACTGAAGCTTTCTTT. Translated, it gives CASSFTGRTEAFF.

CDR3 protein: CASSFPGTWDEQFF. CDR3 DNA sequence: TGCGCCAGCAGCTTTCCGGGGACCTGGGATGAGCAGTTCTTC. The chain has TRBV5-1 and TRBJ2-1; D may match TRBD1 or TRBD2 (5 bases each). Germline loops: CDR1 SGHRS, CDR2 YFSETQ. The V end was cut by 2 bases, the J end by 8 bases, with 14 bases between. This CDR3 has 14 residues. The full variable domain, in which reference TRBV5-1 and TRBJ2-1 provide the parts outside the CDR3, is KAGVTQTPRYLIKTRGQQVTLSCSPISGHRSVSWYQQTPGQGLQFLFEYFSETQRNKGNFPGRFSGRQFSNSRSEMNVSTLELGDSALYLCASSFPGTWDEQFFGPGTRLTVL.

The rearrangement joins TRBV6-1 to TRBJ1-4, with D unclear. The CDR3 is 13 residues long. Germline V gene data show CDR1 as MNHNS and CDR2 as SASEGT. Trimming cost V 5 bases and J 8 bases, with 12 bases left between them. The CDR3 spells CASSPQLYEKLFF. Written as DNA, the CDR3 is TGTGCCAGCAGTCCCCAGCTCTACGAAAAACTGTTTTTT.

The count of this clone is one. The rearrangement joins TRBV2 to TRBJ1-5, with 11 bases identical to TRBD1. The junction had 8 bases not matched to a gene; V was cut back by 7 bases and J by 6 bases. The CDR3 is 15 amino acids. The germline V gene has CDR1 SNHLY and CDR2 FYNNEI. CDR3 sequence reads: CASTRTGGAGQPQHF. CDR3 DNA: TGTGCCAGCACCAGGACAGGGGGCGCGGGTCAGCCCCAGCATTTT.

This clone was counted a single time. This chain joins TRBV5-1 and TRBJ2-7; D gene ambiguous. This CDR3 comprises 12 residues. Germline CDR1 and CDR2: SGHRS and YFSETQ. Trimming pared 4 bases from V and 3 bases from J, leaving 8 bases between. The CDR3 DNA reads TGCGCCAGCAGCCGGACCCGCTACGAGCAGTACTTC. Translating gives CASSRTRYEQYF.

This clone is a singleton in its sample. This chain links TRBV28 with TRBJ2-5; the match to TRBD2 covers 8 bases. CDR3 length: 14 residues. J was trimmed by 4 bases and V by 6 bases; bases with no gene match: 7. Germline assignment: CDR1 MDHEN and CDR2 SYDVKM. The CDR3 reads CASSPGTSGETQYF. The CDR3 region has the DNA TGTGCCAGCAGCCCCGGGACTAGTGGAGAGACCCAGTACTTC.

This clone was seen once. The CDR3 is CASSPSAGGPSGELFF. CDR3 nucleotides: TGTGCCAGCAGCCCCTCAGCGGGAGGGCCCTCCGGGGAGCTGTTTTTT. V and J are TRBV5-4 and TRBJ2-2; TRBD2 aligns across 10 bases. Trimming removed 4 bases from V and 6 bases from J; junction bases left unmatched: 9. Germline CDR1 and CDR2: SGHNT and YYREEE (reference sequence). This CDR3 has 16 residues. Supplemented by reference TRBV5-4 and TRBJ2-2, the full variable domain reads ETGVTQSPTHLIKTRGQQVTLRCSSQSGHNTVSWYQQALGQGPQFIFQYYREEENGRGNFPPRFSGLQFPNYSSELNVNALELDDSALYLCASSPSAGGPSGELFFGEGSRLTVL.

J is TRBJ2-7 and V is TRBV7-8; maybe TRBD1 (5 bases). The CDR3 has 11 residues. CDR1 is SGHVS and CDR2 is FQNEAQ in the germline V gene. The V and J ends lost 5 bases and 7 bases respectively, with 9 bases between them. The CDR3 protein is CASSRQWEQYF. In nucleotides, the CDR3 is TGTGCCAGCAGCCGACAGTGGGAGCAGTACTTC.

CDR3 loop: CASSPRGSGGSYEQYF. In DNA form, the CDR3 reads TGCGCCAGCAGCCCCCGAGGGAGCGGGGGTAGCTACGAGCAGTACTTC. V gene TRBV4-1 combines with J gene TRBJ2-7; TRBD2 agrees at 8 bases. Trimming cost V 4 bases and J 3 bases; bases outside gene matches: 11. The CDR3 totals 16 residues. Germline V gene sequence: CDR1 MGHRA, CDR2 YSYEKL.

In this sample, this clone turned up a few times. V gene TRBV28 combines with J gene TRBJ1-1, with D perhaps matching TRBD1 (5 bases). Germline-derived CDR1 and CDR2 are MDHEN and SYDVKM. The CDR3 is made up of 12 amino acids. V was cut by 7 bases and J by 5 bases, with 11 bases left in between. CDR3 nucleotides: TGTGCCAGCACCACTTGGGGGACTGAAGCTTTCTTT. Translated, it gives CASTTWGTEAFF. Using reference TRBV28 and TRBJ1-1 for the parts outside the CDR3, the full variable domain is DVKVTQSSRYLVKRTGEKVFLECVQDMDHENMFWYRQDPGLGLRLIYFSYDVKMKEKGDIPEGYSVSREKKERFSLILESASTNQTSMYLCASTTWGTEAFFGQGTRLTVV.

V usage is TRBV11-2 and J usage is TRBJ2-6; D unresolved. This CDR3 has 17 residues. The germline CDR1 and CDR2 sequences are SGHAT and FQNNGV. V lost 5 bases and J 4 bases, leaving 18 bases between the germline ends. CDR3 DNA: TGTGCCAGCAGCCTGACTGCAGTCTCTCTCGGGGCCAACGTCCTGACTTTC. Translation: CASSLTAVSLGANVLTF.

The chain recombines TRBV15 with TRBJ2-3; 11 bases are shared with TRBD2. Trimming took 1 base from V and 3 from J; bases not matched to a gene: 3. The CDR3 covers 16 residues. Germline CDR1 is LNHNV and CDR2 is YYDKDF (reference sequence). CDR3 amino acids: CATSRGRLAGTDTQYF. CDR3 sequence (DNA): TGTGCCACCAGCAGAGGTCGACTAGCGGGAACAGATACGCAGTATTTT.

The V call is TRBV28, the J call TRBJ2-5, with 16 bases matching TRBD2. With 3 bases clipped from V and 4 bases from J, the junction kept 8 bases outside the gene matches. CDR1 is MDHEN and CDR2 is SYDVKM in the germline V gene. The CDR3 runs 18 residues. CDR3: CASSFGGLAGGRGETQYF. CDR3 nucleotide sequence: TGTGCCAGCAGTTTTGGGGGACTAGCGGGAGGGCGAGGAGAGACCCAGTACTTC. Full variable domain (outside the CDR3, taken from reference TRBV28 and TRBJ2-5): DVKVTQSSRYLVKRTGEKVFLECVQDMDHENMFWYRQDPGLGLRLIYFSYDVKMKEKGDIPEGYSVSREKKERFSLILESASTNQTSMYLCASSFGGLAGGRGETQYFGPGTRLLVL.

This clone was counted between two and nine times. The chain has TRBV6-5 and TRBJ1-5, with D tentatively TRBD1 (6 bases). The V gene's germline CDR1 is MNHEY and CDR2 SVGAGI. V lost 6 bases, J lost 3 bases, and 15 bases lay in between. The CDR3 totals 15 residues. The CDR3 protein is CASRRDIRINQPQHF. CDR3 DNA: TGTGCCAGCAGGAGGGACATCCGAATCAATCAGCCCCAGCATTTT.

In this sample, this clone turned up once. V gene TRBV6-5 combines with J gene TRBJ2-7; 9 bases are a match to TRBD1. Germline V gene data show CDR1 as MNHEY and CDR2 as SVGAGI. The CDR3 is 14 amino acids. The V and J ends lost 6 bases and 4 bases, in that order; junction bases with no gene match: 7. The CDR3 sequence is CASRAGTGIYEQYF. CDR3 DNA: TGTGCCAGCAGGGCCGGGACAGGGATTTACGAGCAGTACTTC.

The CDR3 sequence is CASSKGLAGAGELFF. Written as DNA, the CDR3 is TGTGCCAGCTCGAAAGGACTAGCGGGAGCCGGGGAGCTGTTTTTT. This chain joins TRBV7-9 and TRBJ2-2; TRBD2 matches at 13 bases. Germline CDR1 reads SEHNR; CDR2 reads FQNEAQ (reference sequence). J was trimmed by 6 bases and V by 8 bases; bases with no gene match: 6. CDR3 size: 15 residues.

This clone showed up many times. This sequence may be a read error, since a much larger clone differs from it by one base. Other DNA sequences in this sample translate to the same CDR3. The CDR3 loop reads CASSLQRDSYEQYF. The CDR3 DNA reads TGTGCCAGCAGCTTACAGCGGGACTCGTACGAGCAGTACTTC. The genes are TRBV7-6 and TRBJ2-7; 7 nucleotides line up with TRBD2. Germline CDR1 reads SGHVS; CDR2 reads FNYEAQ. The CDR3 spans 14 residues. With 2 bases clipped from V and 4 bases from J, the junction kept 5 bases outside the gene matches.

The V and J genes are TRBV5-1 and TRBJ2-3; no reliable D call. The CDR3 spans 12 residues. With 4 bases removed from V and 1 base from J, the gap between germline ends came to 4 bases. Germline V gene data show CDR1 as SGHRS and CDR2 as YFSETQ. CDR3 sequence: CASSERTDTQYF. CDR3 bases: TGCGCCAGCAGCGAGCGCACAGATACGCAGTATTTT.

This chain links TRBV13 with TRBJ2-5, with no clear D. CDR1 and CDR2 from the germline V gene are PRHDT and FYEKMQ (reference sequence). There are 13 residues in the CDR3. V was shortened by 0 bases and J by 4 bases, with 6 bases between the two germline ends. The CDR3 sequence is CASSLGVVETQYF. The CDR3 DNA reads as TGTGCCAGCAGCTTAGGGGTGGTAGAGACCCAGTACTTC.

This clone was recorded once. The rearrangement links TRBV10-1 to TRBJ2-7; unclear D gene. V was shortened by 4 bases and J by 6 bases, with 10 bases between the two germline ends. The CDR3 has 12 residues. Germline V lookup: CDR1 WNHNN, CDR2 SYGVQD (reference sequence). CDR3 DNA: TGCGCCAGCAGTGCTGGTGCTGTCGAGCAGTACTTC. Amino acids: CASSAGAVEQYF.